These T cell receptor beta chains were read from a single sample in a study of blood T cell repertoires in COVID-19. Clones were read by immunoSEQ multiplex PCR, and TCRdb kept only the in-frame ones, dropping some. Among approximately 33,000 clones listed, 88% were seen once. What was sequenced was peripheral blood. These receptor sequences come from a man in his fifties or sixties with COVID-19, enrolled during active disease. CDR3s leave out the opening cysteine and the closing phenylalanine or tryptophan.

V gene	J gene	CDR3 protein
TRBV2	TRBJ1-4	ASSRQGINEKLF
TRBV5-8	TRBJ2-7	ASSPDRSYEQY
TRBV4-1	TRBJ2-3	ASSQESSANRDTQY
TRBV27	TRBJ1-3	ASSGRYSGNTIY
TRBV27	TRBJ2-3	ASRGLPQGTQY
TRBV28	TRBJ1-1	ASSLPTLAAGGQMGTEAF
TRBV6-1	TRBJ1-1	ASSEVPRGI
TRBV7-6	TRBJ2-7	ASSLALAGTYEQY
TRBV7-2	TRBJ2-2	ASSPGRRAGELF
TRBV5-1	TRBJ1-2	ASSYSSGQYGYT
TRBV28	TRBJ1-2	ASSFRRGAVYGYT
TRBV7-2	TRBJ1-4	ASSTSRVTNEKLF
TRBV10-3	TRBJ2-7	AISESPGLAGEFEQY
TRBV5-1	TRBJ2-1	ASSPLTAGEGRLF
TRBV6-2/TRBV6-3	TRBJ1-1	ASSYRVGDRSAGSGTEAF
TRBV7-6	TRBJ1-2	ASSLRGTDGYT
TRBV13	TRBJ1-1	ASSLRTGTMNTEAF
TRBV11-2	TRBJ2-3	ASSEGTGWDTQY
TRBV6-5	TRBJ1-5	ASSLQVGNQPQH
TRBV10-3	TRBJ2-1	AIKSGSGSYNEQF
TRBV5-4	TRBJ2-3	ASSLPGAGTDTQY
TRBV6-5	TRBJ2-7	ASSKGRGSYEQY
TRBV11-2	TRBJ1-6	ASSSIGAGEPLH
TRBV19	TRBJ2-5	ASSIRPSQGLQETQY
TRBV5-1	TRBJ2-7	ASSLVSASSYEQY
TRBV11-2	TRBJ2-1	ATEDTFGEEQF
TRBV5-1	TRBJ1-4	ASSLTPGGNEKLF
TRBV7-2	TRBJ1-3	ASSLISFWDTAGNTIY
TRBV19	TRBJ2-7	ASSNPSASGSYEQY
TRBV5-1	TRBJ2-5	ASSPRGAGPQETQY
TRBV11-2	TRBJ1-1	ASSLRRDTEAF
TRBV5-4	TRBJ2-7	ASSLANGASYEQY
TRBV11-1	TRBJ1-2	ASSSRQGLNYGYT
TRBV30	TRBJ2-7	AWSSGTGSSYEQY
TRBV28	TRBJ1-5	ATDRGNQPQH
TRBV7-3	TRBJ2-5	ASSLGQGIGTQY
TRBV27	TRBJ1-2	ASSPPGENGYT
TRBV19	TRBJ1-5	ASSIRGAQHQPQH
TRBV11-2	TRBJ1-4	ASSFGTSGRSEKLF
TRBV5-5	TRBJ2-5	ASSLVYSLGVETQY
TRBV19	TRBJ1-1	ASSYTENTEAF
TRBV4-2	TRBJ1-2	ASSPGQSLNYGYT
TRBV5-1	TRBJ2-2	ASSLETGGNTGELF
TRBV6-5	TRBJ2-7	ASSPNPTADEQY
TRBV2	TRBJ2-7	ASRRRDRDEQY
TRBV20-1	TRBJ2-7	SVGQGNEQY
TRBV3-1/TRBV3-2	TRBJ2-3	ASRGGGAGTDTQY